These 20 T cell receptor delta chains were all obtained from the same sample, sequenced in a study of human gamma delta and Vdelta1 T cells (dated by TCRdb to the late 2010s). Library preparation employed PCR. Instrument used: Illumina MiSeq. Via CATT, TCRdb reprocessed the public reads, and rows with identical DNA were then joined. The sample has some 13,000 delta-chain clones on record, almost 50% of them singletons. The leading ten clones occupy approximately 1.5% of the sample. Their target antigens are unknown. The sample consisted of Vdelta1 gamma-delta T cells from blood grown in culture (DOT cells). Taken with the paper, the label for cell subset or site translates to: Delta One T cells, in vitro expanded/differentiated Vd1+ gamma-delta T cells. The receptors were sampled from a human donor in good health.

The rearrangement links TRDV1 to TRDJ2, with TRDD2 as a possible D gene (6 bases). Trimming pared 6 bases from V and 0 bases from J, leaving 17 bases between. This CDR3 has 17 residues. CDR1 and CDR2 (germline): TSWWSYY, QGS. CDR3 nucleotide sequence: TGTGCTCTTGGTGTCTTCCTGCGGCTAGCTTTGACAGCACAACTCTTCTTT. Translation: CALGVFLRLALTAQLFF.

Of note for this clone: Additional DNA sequences in this sample encode the identical CDR3. This chain joins TRDV1 and TRDJ1; TRDD3 matches at 13 bases. Trimming took 2 bases from V and 1 from J; bases not matched to a gene: 25. The germline CDR1 and CDR2 sequences are TSWWSYY and QGS. CDR3 length: 24 residues. The CDR3 DNA follows: TGTGCTCTTGGGGAAGACAGACGGCCCCGACTGCCCGACTGGGGGATACGGACCACCGATAAACTCATCTTT. Residues: CALGEDRRPRLPDWGIRTTDKLIF.

V is TRDV1 and J is TRDJ1; D is ambiguous. V lost 0 bases to trimming and J lost 1 base, with 15 bases between them. CDR3 length: 17 residues. The germline V gene has CDR1 TSWWSYY and CDR2 QGS. The CDR3 spells CALGELPQPNLTDKLIF. CDR3 DNA: TGTGCTCTTGGGGAACTCCCCCAACCGAATCTCACCGATAAACTCATCTTT.

The sample holds a few counts of this clone. The rearrangement links TRDV1 to TRDJ1; weak D call: TRDD3 (8 bases). Germline CDR1 reads TSWWSYY; CDR2 reads QGS. The V end was cut by 7 bases, the J end by 0 bases, with 39 bases between. The CDR3 is 23 residues long. In nucleotides, the CDR3 is TGTGCTCTTGTGCCTATCTTTCCTACCAGCTCTGGGGGACCTCACCAGCACACCGATAAACTCATCTTT. Protein product: CALVPIFPTSSGGPHQHTDKLIF.

This rearrangement joins TRDV1 to TRDJ1; 8 positions match TRDD3. Germline V lookup: CDR1 TSWWSYY, CDR2 QGS. The CDR3 extends over 21 amino acids. The ends lost 0 bases at V and 7 bases at J; junction bases unmatched: 25. The CDR3 loop is CALGELSGTGGSVNLYSKLIF. CDR3 coding DNA: TGTGCTCTTGGGGAACTTTCCGGCACTGGGGGCTCAGTGAACCTATACTCTAAACTCATCTTT.

The chain couples TRDV1 to TRDJ1; maybe TRDD3 (6 bases). CDR3 size: 21 residues. Trimming took 3 bases from V and 0 from J, leaving 29 bases between them. Germline V lookup: CDR1 TSWWSYY, CDR2 QGS. The CDR3 coding sequence is TGTGCTCTTGGGGACCTACCTTCTCACGAGGGGGACTCCCTGTACACCGATAAACTCATCTTT. It encodes CALGDLPSHEGDSLYTDKLIF.

The chain links TRDV1 to TRDJ1, with 10 positions matching TRDD3. The CDR3 has 21 amino acids. Trimming took 2 bases from V and 0 from J; bases not matched to a gene: 18. Germline CDR1 reads TSWWSYY; CDR2 reads QGS. CDR3 DNA sequence: TGTGCTCTTGGGGAAAGACTTTCCGTGTACTGGGGGATTCTATACACCGATAAACTCATCTTT. It yields the protein CALGERLSVYWGILYTDKLIF.

This chain connects TRDV1 to TRDJ1; possibly TRDD3 for D (5 bases). V was trimmed by 3 bases and J by 2 bases, leaving 22 bases between them. The CDR3 loop spans 18 amino acids. Germline assignment: CDR1 TSWWSYY and CDR2 QGS. DNA of the CDR3: TGTGCTCTTGGGGACAAGGGGTCACTGGTCAGGGGTACCGATAAACTCATCTTT. Amino acid sequence: CALGDKGSLVRGTDKLIF.

With respect to this clone: The junction differs from germline at one of its ends, possibly a read error. The V and J genes are TRDV1 and TRDJ2; unclear D gene. This CDR3 is 18 amino acids long. Germline CDR1 reads TSWWSYY; CDR2 reads QGS. In DNA, the CDR3 is TGTGCTCTTGGGGAACTACTGCCACCTAGTCCTTTGACAACACAACTCTTCTTT. Its translation: CALGELLPPSPLTTQLFF.

The chain combines TRDV1 with TRDJ1; 8 bases map to TRDD3. Germline V gives CDR1 TSWWSYY, CDR2 QGS. CDR3 size: 22 residues. Unmatched junction bases numbered 25, after V lost 1 base and J lost 3 bases. CDR3 sequence reads: CALGEQQPSFGWGMRSSDKLIF. The CDR3 nucleotides read TGTGCTCTTGGGGAACAACAACCTTCGTTCGGATGGGGGATGAGGTCCTCCGATAAACTCATCTTT.

The V call is TRDV1, the J call TRDJ1; no clear D gene. Germline assignment: CDR1 TSWWSYY and CDR2 QGS. The CDR3 sequence is 16 residues long. Trimming removed 6 bases at V and 3 bases at J, with 20 bases between. The CDR3: CALGSTPFRTSDKLIF. DNA of the CDR3: TGTGCTCTTGGCTCAACACCTTTCCGGACTTCCGATAAACTCATCTTT.

This clone came up a few times. The chain employs TRDV1 and TRDJ1, with 9 bases aligning to TRDD3. With 1 base clipped from V and 2 bases from J, the junction kept 23 bases outside the gene matches. The CDR3 loop spans 22 amino acids. Per the germline V gene, CDR1 is TSWWSYY and CDR2 is QGS. The CDR3 DNA sequence: TGTGCTCTTGGGGAACGGTGGGAACCTACCTACTCTACTGGGGGAGGGACCGATAAACTCATCTTT. Encoded protein: CALGERWEPTYSTGGGTDKLIF.

The rearrangement joins TRDV1 to TRDJ1, with TRDD3 matching over 13 bases. This CDR3 is 23 amino acids long. V gave up 5 bases and J gave up 9 bases; unmatched junction bases: 33. Per germline, CDR1 TSWWSYY and CDR2 QGS. CDR3 nucleotide sequence: TGTGCTCTTGGGATCCCCAGGGTCCCTTCCTCTACTTCCCAATACTGGGGGATACGAGAACTCATCTTT. Protein: CALGIPRVPSSTSQYWGIRELIF.

This clone appeared a few times. This chain uses TRDV1 with TRDJ1; 11 nucleotides line up with TRDD3. CDR3 length equals 25 residues. Germline values: CDR1 TSWWSYY, CDR2 QGS. After removal of 0 bases from V and 3 bases from J, the junction contained 30 bases not matched to a gene. The CDR3 DNA is TGTGCTCTTGGGGAACTAATGTCTTTCCTACCGATGGAGTACTGGGGGATAGACGGAGCCGATAAACTCATCTTT. This encodes CALGELMSFLPMEYWGIDGADKLIF.

In this sample, this clone turned up a few times. The J gene is TRDJ1, the V gene TRDV1, with 10 bases fitting TRDD3. The CDR3 extends over 18 amino acids. J was trimmed by 0 bases and V by 5 bases; bases with no gene match: 12. Looked up from germline, CDR1 is TSWWSYY and CDR2 is QGS. Here the CDR3 DNA reads TGTGCTCTTGGGAAAGCGGGGGGATACGTCCGGTACACCGATAAACTCATCTTT. Translated: CALGKAGGYVRYTDKLIF.

This clone was detected only a few times. This sequence joins TRDV1 and TRDJ1; TRDD3 agrees at 9 bases. The germline gives CDR1 TSWWSYY, CDR2 QGS. This CDR3 spans 19 amino acids. V was pared by 0 bases and J by 5 bases, with 16 bases of the junction left unmatched. The CDR3 coding sequence is TGTGCTCTTGGGGAACTCCTCCTACTGGGGGACCCCGAACTAGATAAACTCATCTTT. Protein product: CALGELLLLGDPELDKLIF.

The chain employs TRDV1 and TRDJ1, with 13 bases that match TRDD3. V lost 0 bases and J lost 2; bases outside the gene matches: 27. This CDR3 contains 25 residues. Germline CDR1 TSWWSYY, CDR2 QGS. CDR3 coding DNA: TGTGCTCTTGGGGAACTGGTTTCCAAAAAACCCCGTACTGGGGGATACGCTGTCTTAACCGATAAACTCATCTTT. Translated, it gives CALGELVSKKPRTGGYAVLTDKLIF.

Comments on this clone: Its ends do not fully match the called genes, so a read error is possible. The chain couples TRDV1 to TRDJ1; 9 nucleotides line up with TRDD3. The CDR3 spans 23 residues. From germline, CDR1 is TSWWSYY and CDR2 QGS. CDR3 amino acids: CALEEPRSPYWGTPLPHTDKLIF. The CDR3 DNA is TGTGCTCTTGAGGAACCTCGATCCCCGTACTGGGGGACACCCTTACCTCACACCGATAAACTCATCTTT.

The chain has TRDV1 and TRDJ1; unclear D gene. This CDR3 comprises 16 residues. Germline V gene data show CDR1 as TSWWSYY and CDR2 as QGS. Trimming removed 1 base from V and 0 bases from J, with 12 bases in between. This chain's CDR3 is CALGERPARDTDKLIF. CDR3 in DNA: TGTGCTCTTGGGGAACGCCCAGCTAGGGACACCGATAAACTCATCTTT.

The gene calls are TRDV1 and TRDJ1, with TRDD3 as a possible D gene (6 bases). Trimming left V 1 base short and J 8 bases short, with 32 bases between. The CDR3 consists of 20 residues. Germline loops: CDR1 TSWWSYY, CDR2 QGS. CDR3 nucleotides: TGTGCTCTTGGGGAACCCGTCGTTACCACCCAAATCTATCATGGGGGCAAACTCATCTTT. This gives the protein CALGEPVVTTQIYHGGKLIF.